Included here is one TCR beta chain sequence, with context. Its antigen is unidentified. The data stem from a study of cytomegalovirus exposure and HLA in healthy donors. Whole-study results and caveats: For most TCR beta V segments, an earlier analysis put the productive rate at about 87% or about 30% of the time. Sequencing depth across donors, presence/absence analyses assumed, was roughly uniform. The authors listed 164 TCR beta chains as cytomegalovirus-associated.

Primers included in the PCR were 60 Vbeta and 13 Jbeta primers. In the authors' workflow: There were about 80 million unique TCR beta chains by a later count, and about 11 million of them were shared. Only in-frame clones appear in the TCRdb table, and some are missing; sequencing was by immunoSEQ multiplex PCR. V and J calls and clone size follow that table, whereas D and trimming were derived from the DNA. The profile shows some 56,000 clones, approximately 82% of them singletons. The TCR comes from a middle-aged man in good health and CMV-seronegative. Sequencing was done on a sample of PBMCs.

CDR3 in DNA: TGTGCCAGCAGACCCCTAGCGGGGGGGGACAATGAGCAGTTCTTC. Translated: CASRPLAGGDNEQFF. The gene calls are TRBV27 and TRBJ2-1; 12 nucleotides align to TRBD2. Germline V lookup: CDR1 MNHEY, CDR2 SMNVEV (reference sequence). The V segment lost 6 bases and the J segment 5 bases; nucleotides outside the gene matches: 5. This CDR3 has 15 amino acids.